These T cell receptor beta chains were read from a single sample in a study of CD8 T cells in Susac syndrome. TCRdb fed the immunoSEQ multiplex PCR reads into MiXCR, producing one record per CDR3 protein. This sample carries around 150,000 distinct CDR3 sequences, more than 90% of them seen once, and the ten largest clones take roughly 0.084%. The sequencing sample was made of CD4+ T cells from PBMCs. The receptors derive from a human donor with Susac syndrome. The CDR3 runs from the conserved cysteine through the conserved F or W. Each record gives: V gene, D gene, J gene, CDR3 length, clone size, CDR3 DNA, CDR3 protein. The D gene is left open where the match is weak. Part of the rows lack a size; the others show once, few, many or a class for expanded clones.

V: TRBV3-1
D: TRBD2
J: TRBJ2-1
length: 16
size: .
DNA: TGTGCCAGCAGCCAAGATTCGGGACTAGGTACATCTGAGCAGTTCTTC
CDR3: CASSQDSGLGTSEQFF

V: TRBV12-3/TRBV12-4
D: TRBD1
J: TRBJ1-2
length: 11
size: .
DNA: TGTGCCAGTGGACAGGGCTATGGCTACACCTTC
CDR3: CASGQGYGYTF

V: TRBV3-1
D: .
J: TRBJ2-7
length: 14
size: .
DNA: TGTGCCAGCAGAAGACGGACCTCCAGCCACGAGCAGTACTTC
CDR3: CASRRRTSSHEQYF

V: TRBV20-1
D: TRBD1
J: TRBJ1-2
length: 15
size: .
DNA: TGCAGTGCTGCCAGCGGGACAGGAGGGATCTATGGCTACACCTTC
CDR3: CSAASGTGGIYGYTF

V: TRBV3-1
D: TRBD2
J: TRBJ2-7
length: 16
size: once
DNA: TGTGCCAGCAGCCAAGTGACTGGCGGGGGATCCTACGAGCAGTACTTC
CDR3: CASSQVTGGGSYEQYF

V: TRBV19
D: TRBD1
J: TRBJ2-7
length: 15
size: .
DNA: TGTGCCAGTAGTGTACGACAGGGCCGCCCCTACGAGCAGTACTTC
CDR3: CASSVRQGRPYEQYF

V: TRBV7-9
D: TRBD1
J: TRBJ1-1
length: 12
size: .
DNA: TGTGCCAGCAGCTCCTCGACAGGGGAAGCTTTCTTT
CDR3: CASSSSTGEAFF

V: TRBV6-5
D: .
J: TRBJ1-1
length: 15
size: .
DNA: TGTGCCAGCAGTTACTCGAGACACGAGAACACTGAAGCTTTCTTT
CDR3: CASSYSRHENTEAFF

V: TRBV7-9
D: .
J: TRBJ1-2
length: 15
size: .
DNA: TGTGCCAGCAGCGTCACAGCGACGGCATCGTATGGCTACACCTTC
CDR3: CASSVTATASYGYTF

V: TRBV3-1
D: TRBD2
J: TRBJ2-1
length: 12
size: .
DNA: TGTGCCAGCAGATTAGCGGGGGGGGGCCAGTTCTTC
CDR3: CASRLAGGGQFF

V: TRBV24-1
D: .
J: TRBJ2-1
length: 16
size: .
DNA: TGTGCCACCAGTGATCCGCTAACGGGTCCCTACAATGAGCAGTTCTTC
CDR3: CATSDPLTGPYNEQFF

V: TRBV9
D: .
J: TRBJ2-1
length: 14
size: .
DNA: TGTGCCAGCAGCGTAGATCTAGCAGGCAATGAGCAGTTCTTC
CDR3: CASSVDLAGNEQFF

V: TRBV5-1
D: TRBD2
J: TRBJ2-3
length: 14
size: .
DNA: TGCGCCAGCAGCTCAGCGGGAGGCACAGATACGCAGTATTTT
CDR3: CASSSAGGTDTQYF